This TCR beta chain comes out of a study of cytomegalovirus exposure and HLA in healthy donors. General study results and limits: A missense DCLRE1C variant was associated with V- and J-gene trimming of TCR beta chains in a later analysis, and an independent cohort replicated the association.

CDR1 is SGHNT, CDR2 YYREEE, per germline (reference sequence). This CDR3 has 17 residues. The V segment lost 1 base and the J segment 4 bases; nucleotides outside the gene matches: 12. Comment on this clone: No antigen is known for it.

13 Jbeta primers and 60 Vbeta primers were used for the PCR. Data came from immunoSEQ multiplex PCR; TCRdb stores just in-frame clones and leaves some out. The table includes around 200,000 clones, roughly four fifths detected once. This chain links TRBV5-4 with TRBJ2-5; the match to TRBD1 covers 8 bases. The receptor comes from a man aged 45 to 65 in good health and CMV-seronegative. The sample consisted of PBMCs. DNA of the CDR3: TGTGCCAGCAGCTTGTACGGACAGGGATCATTTTTAGAGACCCAGTACTTC. Its protein product is CASSLYGQGSFLETQYF. Looking up the rest from reference TRBV5-4 and TRBJ2-5 gives the full variable domain: ETGVTQSPTHLIKTRGQQVTLRCSSQSGHNTVSWYQQALGQGPQFIFQYYREEENGRGNFPPRFSGLQFPNYSSELNVNALELDDSALYLCASSLYGQGSFLETQYFGPGTRLLVL.